Listed below are T cell receptor beta chains from one sample, sequenced in a study of cytomegalovirus exposure and HLA in healthy donors. Generated by immunoSEQ multiplex PCR, the TCRdb table keeps only in-frame clones and is missing some. This table has about 200,000 clones, roughly 84% appearing once. What was sequenced was PBMCs. These receptors all come from a woman aged 30 to 39 in good health and CMV-seropositive. The CDR3 runs from the conserved cysteine through the conserved F or W. Each record gives: CDR3 protein, CDR3 DNA, CDR3 length, D gene, clone size, V gene, J gene. A D gene is named only where the DNA matches it firmly. Not every row has a clone size; where given, it reads once, few, many or a size class.

CASRGLAGTGELFF	TGTGCCAGCAGAGGACTAGCGGGTACCGGGGAGCTGTTTTTT	14	TRBD2	once	TRBV6-4	TRBJ2-2
CASSPPGYYNEQFF	TGCGCCAGCAGCCCCCCGGGATACTACAATGAGCAGTTCTTC	14	NA	NA	TRBV5-1	TRBJ2-1
CASSPIRSGRTDTQYF	TGTGCCAGCAGTCCGATTCGGAGCGGGAGAACAGATACGCAGTATTTT	16	TRBD2	NA	TRBV4-2	TRBJ2-3
CASSLTVNTRANTGYTF	TGTGCCAGCAGCTTGACGGTCAACACTAGGGCCAATACTGGCTACACCTTC	17	NA	NA	TRBV5-6	TRBJ1-2
CSVGDRGVNDEQYF	TGCAGCGTTGGAGACAGGGGGGTTAATGACGAGCAGTACTTC	14	TRBD1	NA	TRBV29-1	TRBJ2-7
CASNRDRGNQPQHF	TGTGCCAGCAACCGGGACAGGGGCAATCAGCCCCAGCATTTT	14	TRBD1	NA	TRBV19	TRBJ1-5
CASSYASGRSYEQYF	TGCGCCAGCAGCTACGCTAGCGGGAGATCCTACGAGCAGTACTTC	15	TRBD2	NA	TRBV5-1	TRBJ2-7
CASSTGGSGYIQYF	TGTGCCAGCAGCACGGGGGGCTCTGGGTACATTCAGTACTTC	14	NA	NA	TRBV27	TRBJ2-4
CASRAVVQANYGYTF	TGTGCCAGCAGAGCAGTAGTACAGGCGAACTATGGCTACACCTTC	15	NA	few	TRBV5-4	TRBJ1-2
CASRSSNEKLFF	TGTGCCAGCAGGTCGAGTAATGAAAAACTGTTTTTT	12	NA	NA	TRBV25-1	TRBJ1-4
CASSLGGFMNTGELFF	TGTGCCAGCAGCTTAGGGGGCTTCATGAACACCGGGGAGCTGTTTTTT	16	TRBD1	NA	TRBV5-6	TRBJ2-2
CASSRIRGGTETYGYTF	TGTGCCAGCTCACGCATACGTGGGGGGACGGAGACTTATGGCTACACCTTC	17	NA	NA	TRBV18	TRBJ1-2
CASIEYNEQFF	TGTGCCAGCATCGAGTACAATGAGCAGTTCTTC	11	NA	NA	TRBV2	TRBJ2-1
CASNYATGISYEQYF	TGTGCCAGCAACTACGCGACAGGGATCTCCTACGAGCAGTACTTC	15	TRBD1	once	TRBV2	TRBJ2-7
CASSSGLEQYF	TGTGCCAGCTCATCAGGGCTCGAGCAGTACTTC	11	NA	once	TRBV27	TRBJ2-7
CASRTHLNPASSYEQYF	TGTGCCAGCAGGACACACCTAAACCCTGCGAGCTCCTACGAGCAGTACTTC	17	NA	NA	TRBV2	TRBJ2-7
CASSLVRGLRKNEQFF	TGTGCCAGCAGCTTAGTTAGGGGACTAAGAAAGAATGAGCAGTTCTTC	16	TRBD2	NA	TRBV7-8	TRBJ2-1
CASSDFSETQYF	TGTGCCAGCAGTGACTTCTCAGAGACCCAGTACTTC	12	NA	NA	TRBV6-1	TRBJ2-5
CASRVNSGGTQPQHF	TGTGCCAGCAGGGTAAACTCAGGGGGAACTCAGCCCCAGCATTTT	15	TRBD1	NA	TRBV2	TRBJ1-5
CASSPGLAGVSEQYF	TGTGCCAGCAGTCCAGGGCTAGCGGGAGTTTCAGAGCAGTACTTC	15	TRBD2	once	TRBV6-1	TRBJ2-7
CASSPSQSIPQHF	TGTGCCAGCTCACCATCACAGTCCATCCCCCAGCATTTT	13	NA	NA	TRBV18	TRBJ1-5
CSVEGDRNMNTEAFF	TGCAGCGTTGAAGGGGACAGGAATATGAACACTGAAGCTTTCTTT	15	TRBD1	once	TRBV29-1	TRBJ1-1
CASSPTTPQGSTEAFF	TGTGCCAGCAGCCCCACGACACCCCAGGGAAGCACTGAAGCTTTCTTT	16	NA	NA	TRBV5-6	TRBJ1-1
CASSEGRQGPDTQYF	TGTGCCAGCAGTGAAGGTAGACAGGGTCCAGATACGCAGTATTTT	15	TRBD1	NA	TRBV25-1	TRBJ2-3
CASSELEGVNTIYF	TGTGCCAGCAGTGAATTAGAGGGAGTGAACACCATATATTTT	14	NA	NA	TRBV2	TRBJ1-3
CASSERTGLHSYEQYF	TGTGCCAGCAGCGAGAGGACAGGGCTACACTCCTACGAGCAGTACTTC	16	TRBD1	NA	TRBV9	TRBJ2-7
CAWGDRGGGQPQHF	TGTGCCTGGGGGGACAGGGGCGGAGGGCAGCCCCAGCATTTT	14	TRBD1	NA	TRBV30	TRBJ1-5
CASSDGLNTEAFF	TGTGCCAGCAGTGACGGTCTGAACACTGAAGCTTTCTTT	13	NA	NA	TRBV25-1	TRBJ1-1
CASSVGTAFEPQHF	TGTGCCAGCAGCGTGGGGACAGCCTTCGAGCCCCAGCATTTT	14	TRBD1	NA	TRBV9	TRBJ1-5
CSARSQGFAFF	TGCAGTGCTAGATCCCAGGGGTTCGCTTTCTTT	11	NA	NA	TRBV20-1	TRBJ1-1
CASSERREGPDTQYF	TGTGCCAGCAGTGAACGACGGGAGGGCCCAGATACGCAGTATTTT	15	TRBD2	NA	TRBV6-1	TRBJ2-3
CASSSTVNNEQFF	TGTGCCAGCTCATCGACAGTAAACAATGAGCAGTTCTTC	13	NA	NA	TRBV18	TRBJ2-1
CSVPTSSYNEQFF	TGCAGCGTTCCGACTAGCTCCTACAATGAGCAGTTCTTC	13	NA	once	TRBV29-1	TRBJ2-1
CASSLGGGSPWNEQFF	TGTGCCAGCAGCTTAGGAGGCGGTAGTCCATGGAATGAGCAGTTCTTC	16	NA	NA	TRBV7-9	TRBJ2-1
CASSLNRGRETQYF	TGTGCCAGCAGCTTAAACAGGGGGAGGGAGACCCAGTACTTC	14	TRBD1	NA	TRBV7-6	TRBJ2-5